This entry concerns a single T cell receptor beta chain. The antigen is undetermined. This entry belongs to a study of radiotherapy plus CTLA-4 blockade in lung cancer. Study details: Patients showed objective responses in under 20% of cases, and disease control was achieved by about 30%. General study results and limits: Radiotherapy with ipilimumab was followed by blood expansion of tumor-derived clones.

The germline CDR1 and CDR2 sequences are SEHNR and FQNEAQ (reference sequence). The ends were cut back, 1 base at V and 7 bases at J, with 13 bases in the middle. CDR3 length: 15 residues. Using immunoSEQ multiplex PCR, the repertoire was profiled, and TCRdb retains in-frame clones only, with some absent. Of tens of thousands of clones in the sample, 85% to 90% were seen once. The source was peripheral blood, collected from a patient treated with radiotherapy plus ipilimumab. The source is a human donor with non-small cell lung cancer that progressed on radiotherapy plus ipilimumab. The chain employs TRBV7-9 and TRBJ1-4; D possibly corresponds to TRBD1 (6 bases). The chain's CDR3 is CASSLVGGAFEKLFF. In DNA form, the CDR3 reads TGTGCCAGCAGCTTAGTCGGGGGCGCGTTTGAAAAACTGTTTTTT.